The T cell receptor beta chain under discussion was sequenced for a study of blood T cell repertoires in COVID-19. Study-level background: The samples span acute and convalescent COVID-19 from the United States, Italy and Spain.

Original handling: Estimated nucleated cell counts came from reference gene primer amplification. The protocol was immunoSEQ multiplex PCR, while the TCRdb copy is restricted to in-frame clones and leaves out a portion. For V, J and clone size, that table is used; D and trimming come from the DNA. The table lists some 270,000 clones, roughly 89% of them singletons, with roughly 2% in the top ten. The CDR3 contains 15 residues. The chain carries TRBV21-1 and TRBJ1-5. TRBV21-1 is assigned pseudogene status. The receptor's source is a woman aged 55-75 years with COVID-19, enrolled during active disease. The sample comprised peripheral blood. The CDR3 loop reads CASSPRRVGNQPQHF. DNA of the CDR3: TGTGCCAGCAGCCCCCGGAGGGTGGGCAATCAGCCCCAGCATTTT.